This T cell receptor (beta chain) was sequenced for a study of T cell responses to AZD1222 COVID-19 vaccine. Germline V CDR1 and CDR2: LNHDA, SQIVND (reference sequence). V lost 7 bases to trimming and J lost 7 bases, with 14 bases between them. The CDR3 sequence is 14 residues long. In regard to this clone: Its antigen is not known.

Here immunoSEQ multiplex PCR was the method, and the copy in TCRdb shows in-frame clones only, minus some. The data hold about 180,000 clones, with approximately 86% observed a single time. Study conclusions and caveats: The study sampled repertoires only after the peak T cell response. The CD4 TCRs associated with vaccination extended across spike and predominated at 160-218 and 743-854. Close to half of all spike-specific TCRs reportedly target regions of the variants that are unmutated. Seropositive AZD1222 recipients at baseline numbered only five or six.

This chain connects TRBV19 to TRBJ1-6; a weak D match, TRBD1 (6 bases). The starting material was peripheral blood, obtained 28 days after the second AZD1222 dose. The sequence was collected from an adult who received the AZD1222 COVID-19 vaccine. The DNA for the CDR3 is TGTGCCAGTAAAATCGGGACACCAAATTCACCCCTCCACTTT. Encoded protein: CASKIGTPNSPLHF. The variable domain in full, completed from reference TRBV19 and TRBJ1-6, reads DGGITQSPKYLFRKEGQNVTLSCEQNLNHDAMYWYRQDPGQGLRLIYYSQIVNDFQKGDIAEGYSVSREKKESFPLTVTSAQKNPTAFYLCASKIGTPNSPLHFGNGTRLTVT.